This TCR beta chain comes out of a study of CD8+CD57+ T cells in acquired aplastic anemia. Patients chosen for sequencing had shown CD8+CD57+ cell expansion by flow cytometry. This clonotype was seen only a few times. Genomic DNA constituted the template upon which TCR beta VDJ and CDR3 profiling was performed. TCRdb independently ran MiXCR on the reads; one entry per CDR3 protein. Here the sample spans 150,000 to 200,000 distinct CDR3 sequences, roughly 50% being singletons. Germline CDR1 and CDR2: SGHVS and FQNEAQ. The CDR3 consists of 16 residues. J was trimmed by 8 bases and V by 5 bases; bases with no gene match: 9.

Sequences were obtained from sorted CD4+, CD8+, or CD8+CD57+ T cells (not recorded which) from PBMCs. V gene TRBV7-8 combines with J gene TRBJ1-6; 10 bases match TRBD1. This sequence was found in a human donor with aplastic anemia. Written as DNA, the CDR3 is TGTGCCAGCAGCAACCAAGTGGGGACAGGGGATTCACCCCTCCACTTT. This gives the protein CASSNQVGTGDSPLHF.